This is a list of T cell receptor beta chains from one sample in a study of ipilimumab plus nivolumab after autologous stem cell transplantation. The data were produced by immunoSEQ multiplex PCR, yet TCRdb's version contains in-frame clones alone and is incomplete. The table includes approximately 80,000 clones, approximately 83% detected once. The input for sequencing was PBMCs, taken in a trial of ipilimumab plus nivolumab as post-transplant consolidation. These receptors were taken from a male donor with diffuse large B-cell lymphoma. The conserved cysteine and the conserved F or W are not part of the CDR3 here. A D gene is named only where the DNA matches it firmly.

j_call | d_call | v_call | cdr3_aa
TRBJ2-1 | . | TRBV19 | ASSPGGRVVPLAEQF
TRBJ1-1 | TRBD1 | TRBV7-8 | ASSSIKRTGNTEAF
TRBJ2-7 | . | TRBV28 | ASSEQGPSYEQY
TRBJ1-5 | . | TRBV7-8 | ASSFGSKGTARNQPQH
TRBJ2-1 | . | TRBV6-5 | ASSYSASFANEQF
TRBJ2-7 | . | TRBV30 | AWSDSYYEQY
TRBJ2-7 | TRBD1 | TRBV11-2 | ASSLYGTGTYEQY
TRBJ1-5 | . | TRBV6-1 | ASSEGQNRQPQH
TRBJ2-4 | TRBD2 | TRBV19 | ASKVAGLAKNIQY
TRBJ2-7 | . | TRBV5-1 | ASSLVVDSYEQY
TRBJ2-5 | . | TRBV19 | AVRAGPRPETQY
TRBJ2-3 | . | TRBV5-1 | ASSLGTVSTDTQY
TRBJ1-1 | TRBD1 | TRBV4-3 | ASSQRDRAELPMNTEAF
TRBJ1-3 | . | TRBV7-9 | ASSLSAQTSGNTIY
TRBJ2-3 | TRBD2 | TRBV5-4 | ASSLPTGAGAGGSTDTQY
TRBJ2-7 | . | TRBV5-8 | ASSFIRPPYEQY
TRBJ2-7 | . | TRBV4-2 | ASSQVGRGTYEQY
TRBJ2-7 | . | TRBV11-2 | ASTSGGTFYEQY
TRBJ1-3 | . | TRBV6-5 | ARGNTIY
TRBJ1-2 | . | TRBV13 | ASSLELIAGGYT
TRBJ2-1 | . | TRBV4-1 | ASSKGVYNEQF
TRBJ2-3 | . | TRBV7-2 | ASSLGQYTQY
TRBJ1-5 | TRBD1 | TRBV6-6 | ASSYSPGGQPQH
TRBJ1-2 | . | TRBV27 | ASSLSGGIDPYGYT
TRBJ2-7 | TRBD1 | TRBV6-6 | ASSGRDRDSYEQY
TRBJ1-2 | . | TRBV5-5 | ASSLGGNPFNYGYT
TRBJ1-1 | . | TRBV2 | ASNARTRNTEAF
TRBJ1-1 | . | TRBV5-1 | ASSSGGWSEAF
TRBJ2-1 | TRBD2 | TRBV2 | ASSVGGGAYNEQF
TRBJ1-5 | TRBD1 | TRBV6-5 | ASSTDRRNQPQH
TRBJ2-1 | . | TRBV30 | AWGDSSREQF
TRBJ2-7 | . | TRBV6-1 | ASSASDPGHYEQY
TRBJ1-5 | TRBD1 | TRBV29-1 | SVQDRGNQPQH
TRBJ2-2 | . | TRBV6-1 | ASSVGRNTGELF
TRBJ1-1 | . | TRBV6-6 | ASSYEEGGTEAF
TRBJ1-1 | TRBD1 | TRBV18 | ASSLRQGRTEAF
TRBJ1-1 | . | TRBV6-1 | ASSEGDSFVAEAF
TRBJ2-3 | TRBD2 | TRBV18 | ASSRSGGAEVDTQY
TRBJ1-1 | . | TRBV7-2 | ASSAAVEAF
TRBJ2-2 | TRBD2 | TRBV7-2 | ASSLRASGGMSTGELF
TRBJ1-4 | . | TRBV5-8 | ASSPGTVAGAVNEKLF
TRBJ2-5 | . | TRBV18 | ASSQATGLSPWSTQY
TRBJ2-3 | . | TRBV18 | ASSPDSGATQY
TRBJ1-1 | . | TRBV6-1 | ASSALGRNTEAF
TRBJ1-2 | TRBD1 | TRBV7-8 | ASSLGQGLPYGYT
TRBJ1-5 | . | TRBV4-2 | ASSQAGDSNQPQH
TRBJ2-7 | TRBD1 | TRBV19 | ASSVNRGYEQY
TRBJ1-1 | TRBD1 | TRBV7-9 | ASSLEGAGRTEAF
TRBJ2-7 | TRBD2 | TRBV6-1 | ASRPGTSDGIEQY
TRBJ2-2 | . | TRBV18 | ASSPPSGSGTGELF
TRBJ2-1 | . | TRBV11-2 | ASSLDITSSYNEQF
TRBJ1-4 | . | TRBV5-5 | ASSFISATNEKLF
TRBJ1-1 | . | TRBV6-5 | ASSYGGRVNTEAF
TRBJ1-1 | . | TRBV2 | ASSEVTAREAF
TRBJ2-7 | . | TRBV7-2 | ASRKRRGEGYEQY
TRBJ2-3 | . | TRBV5-1 | ASTTSSTDTQY
TRBJ2-7 | . | TRBV18 | ASSPPMAGTYEQY
TRBJ2-5 | . | TRBV18 | ASSLQGKGQETQY
TRBJ1-1 | TRBD1 | TRBV7-2 | ASSLRQGRTEAF
TRBJ2-3 | TRBD2 | TRBV15 | ATSTRGGVDTQY